This TCR beta chain derives from a study of tumor and adjacent non-tumor tissue in lung cancer. Trimming pared 6 bases from V and 2 bases from J, leaving 15 bases between. The CDR3 spans 14 residues. CDR1 is SGHKS and CDR2 is YYEKEE in the germline V gene (reference sequence). RNA was extracted from bulk tissue without any cell sorting. Comment on this clonotype: It may be a read error: a sequence one base away is much more abundant.

The library came from three nested PCR rounds adapted from ARM-PCR protocols. TCRdb used MiXCR to reprocess the multiplex PCR reads, holding one entry per CDR3 protein. Of 100,000 to 150,000 distinct CDR3 sequences in the sample, around three fifths were seen once. The sample taken for sequencing was lung tumor tissue. This sequence originates from a man aged 25 to 40 with non-small cell lung cancer. The chain uses TRBV5-5 and TRBJ2-7; D gene ambiguous. Here the CDR3 reads CASIQPDVTYEQYF. The CDR3 DNA sequence: TGTGCCAGCATCCAGCCGGACGTCACCTACGAGCAGTACTTC.